These 5 T cell receptor beta chains originate from one sample sequenced in a study of PD-L1 blockade in urothelial cancer. Time point indicated: pretreatment peripheral blood. Assay used: immunoSEQ multiplex PCR; TCRdb lists only in-frame clones, some missing. The data hold roughly 67,000 clones, with approximately 83% observed a single time. The specimen was PBMCs, collected around atezolizumab (anti-PD-L1) treatment. The receptor source for this set is a man between 60 and 70 years old with urothelial cancer.

The rearrangement uses TRBV28 and TRBJ1-1; 8 nucleotides line up with TRBD1. V was pared by 2 bases and J by 8 bases, with 13 bases of the junction left unmatched. This CDR3 is built from 16 residues. Looked up from germline, CDR1 is MDHEN and CDR2 is SYDVKM. The CDR3 DNA follows: TGTGCCAGCAGTTTAGAAGGACAGGGAGCCCACCCAGAAGCTTTCTTT. Residues: CASSLEGQGAHPEAFF.

This clone was counted only a few times. V usage is TRBV7-3 and J usage is TRBJ2-7; unclear D gene. V was trimmed by 0 bases and J by 4 bases, leaving 13 bases between them. The CDR3 loop spans 15 amino acids. Germline V gene lookup returns CDR1 SGHTA and CDR2 FQGTGA. The chain's CDR3 is CASSLTPGRGYEQYF. The CDR3 bases are TGTGCCAGCAGCTTAACCCCCGGAAGAGGATACGAGCAGTACTTC.

The genes are TRBV28 and TRBJ2-3; D might be TRBD2 (7 bases). Looked up from germline, CDR1 is MDHEN and CDR2 is SYDVKM. V gave up 2 bases and J gave up 0 bases, with 9 bases separating them. This CDR3 spans 15 amino acids. The chain's CDR3 is CASSLGGGSTDTQYF. The CDR3 DNA sequence: TGTGCCAGCAGTTTAGGGGGGGGCAGCACAGATACGCAGTATTTT.

The chain links TRBV19 to TRBJ1-4, with 7 bases lining up with TRBD1. CDR3 length: 15 residues. Trimming at V came to 4 bases and at J to 4 bases, leaving 6 bases not matched to a gene. The V gene's germline CDR1 is LNHDA and CDR2 SQIVND (reference sequence). The CDR3 here is CASSKGGTDNEKLFF. The CDR3 region has the DNA TGTGCCAGTAGTAAAGGGGGGACAGATAATGAAAAACTGTTTTTT.

The CDR3, as DNA: TGTGCCAGCAGCAATCAACAGGGGGCGGATGAGCAGTTCTTC. It specifies CASSNQQGADEQFF. This chain uses TRBV7-3 with TRBJ2-1; 9 bases align to TRBD1. Germline loops: CDR1 SGHTA, CDR2 FQGTGA. The CDR3 runs to 14 residues. V shed 5 bases, J shed 8 bases, and the junction held 7 bases outside the gene matches. The variable domain in full, completed from reference TRBV7-3 and TRBJ2-1, reads GAGVSQTPSNKVTEKGKYVELRCDPISGHTALYWYRQSLGQGPEFLIYFQGTGAADDSGLPNDRFFAVRPEGSVSTLKIQRTERGDSAVYLCASSNQQGADEQFFGPGTRLTVL.